The rows below give T cell receptor beta chains drawn from one sample of a study of radiotherapy plus CTLA-4 blockade in lung cancer. Sequencing used immunoSEQ multiplex PCR; TCRdb keeps in-frame clones, though not all of them. The sample carries more than 40,000 clones, approximately 76% recorded once. The source was peripheral blood, collected from a patient treated with radiotherapy plus ipilimumab. The receptors stem from a human donor with non-small cell lung cancer who had stable disease on radiotherapy plus ipilimumab. Each CDR3 is given with its conserved first and last residue. The D gene is left open where the match is weak. Some rows have no size entry. The others give once, few or many, or a class for an expanded clone.

j_gene | v_gene | d_gene | abundance | CDR3nt | CDR3aa
TRBJ1-1 | TRBV6-5 | NA | NA | TGTGCCACACAAAGGAGGGCCTCTACTGAAGCTTTCTTT | CATQRRASTEAFF
TRBJ2-7 | TRBV5-1 | NA | NA | TGCGCCAGCAGCACTGGGGACAAACTAAATTCCTACGAGCAGTACTTC | CASSTGDKLNSYEQYF
TRBJ2-5 | TRBV7-9 | NA | NA | TGTGCCAGCAGCCCTCAGGGTACTGGTCCCCAAGAGACCCAGTACTTC | CASSPQGTGPQETQYF
TRBJ2-1 | TRBV19 | NA | NA | TGTGCCAGTAGCAAAATTTCGGGGCACAATGAGCAGTTCTTC | CASSKISGHNEQFF
TRBJ1-2 | TRBV4-1 | TRBD1 | NA | TGCGCCAGCAGCCTTGCCCAACAGGGGCAAGGACCTGGCTACACCTTC | CASSLAQQGQGPGYTF
TRBJ2-1 | TRBV5-4 | NA | NA | TGTGCCAGCAGCTTGAGTACCAACTCCTACAATGAGCAGTTCTTC | CASSLSTNSYNEQFF
TRBJ1-2 | TRBV6-5 | NA | NA | TGTGCCAGCACCATGGCGGCTGGCCTTAGGGGGGGCTACACCTTC | CASTMAAGLRGGYTF
TRBJ2-2 | TRBV18 | NA | NA | TGTGCCAGCTCACCACCGGGCATACTGAACACCGGGGAGCTGTTTTTT | CASSPPGILNTGELFF
TRBJ2-1 | TRBV6-6 | NA | NA | TGTGCCAGCATCGGGCCCTACAATGAGCAGTTCTTC | CASIGPYNEQFF
TRBJ1-1 | TRBV5-1 | NA | few | TGCGCCAGCAGCTTGGACACTGAAGCTTTCTTT | CASSLDTEAFF
TRBJ1-4 | TRBV5-1 | TRBD1 | NA | TGCGCCAGCAGGCTCGGGACAGCAACTAATGAAAAACTGTTTTTT | CASRLGTATNEKLFF
TRBJ2-1 | TRBV27 | NA | NA | TGTGCCAGCAGTCCGATCAACAGGGATGAGCAGTTCTTC | CASSPINRDEQFF
TRBJ1-1 | TRBV7-6 | NA | NA | TGTGCCAGCAGCTTAGGGCGTTTATCCGAAGCTTTCTTT | CASSLGRLSEAFF
TRBJ1-1 | TRBV5-6 | NA | NA | TGTGCCAGCAGGCGCCCCGGGGCATTGAACACTGAAGCTTTCTTT | CASRRPGALNTEAFF
TRBJ2-5 | TRBV11-2 | NA | few | TGTGCCAGCAGCTTAGTAAGGGGCACCCAGTACTTC | CASSLVRGTQYF
TRBJ2-5 | TRBV2 | NA | NA | TGTGCCAGCAGGATCGGACAAGGCCAAGAGACCCAGTACTTC | CASRIGQGQETQYF
TRBJ2-7 | TRBV19 | TRBD1 | once | TGTGCCAGTAAAATGTCGACAGGGGGATCCTACGAGCAGTACTTC | CASKMSTGGSYEQYF
TRBJ2-3 | TRBV11-3 | TRBD2 | NA | TGTGCCAGCAGCCGGACTAGGGGTATCACAGATACGCAGTATTTT | CASSRTRGITDTQYF
TRBJ2-1 | TRBV11-2 | NA | NA | TGTGCCAGCAGCTTAGTTGGTTCAGGGACCTACAATGAGCAGTTCTTC | CASSLVGSGTYNEQFF
TRBJ2-2 | TRBV2 | NA | NA | TGTGCCAGCAGTGAAGGGGGACGCACCGGGGAGCTGTTTTTT | CASSEGGRTGELFF
TRBJ1-5 | TRBV28 | NA | NA | TGTGCCAGCAGTTTAGGGGTATCAAGTCAGCCCCAGCATTTT | CASSLGVSSQPQHF
TRBJ1-3 | TRBV6-5 | NA | NA | TGTGCCAGCAGTTACTCACTGTCCCTGGGAGGCACCATATATTTT | CASSYSLSLGGTIYF
TRBJ1-2 | TRBV25-1 | TRBD1 | NA | TGTGCCAGCAGAGACCCCGGGACAGGGGGCTACGATGGCTACACCTTC | CASRDPGTGGYDGYTF
TRBJ1-4 | TRBV5-4 | TRBD1 | NA | TGTGCCAGCAGCCCGTCAACAGGGGGCCGGGTTGAAAAACTGTTTTTT | CASSPSTGGRVEKLFF
TRBJ2-7 | TRBV10-1 | NA | NA | TGCGCCAGCAGTGAGGCTAGGACCTACGAGCAGTACTTC | CASSEARTYEQYF
TRBJ1-2 | TRBV6-5 | TRBD1 | NA | TGTGCCAGCAGACAGGGGGCGTCTAACTATGGCTACACCTTC | CASRQGASNYGYTF
TRBJ1-1 | TRBV29-1 | NA | NA | TGCAGCTCCCTGACGGGGGGGGGAACTGAAGCTTTCTTT | CSSLTGGGTEAFF
TRBJ1-5 | TRBV5-6 | NA | medium-sized | TGTGCCAGCAGCAGTGGCTACAAAGATAGCAATCAGCCCCAGCATTTT | CASSSGYKDSNQPQHF
TRBJ2-1 | TRBV10-1 | NA | NA | TGCGCCAGCAGTGAGTCTGGGGATCATGAGCAGTTCTTC | CASSESGDHEQFF
TRBJ2-5 | TRBV27 | NA | NA | TGTGCCAGCAGTTTCGGGGGATCGTCACAAGAGACCCAGTACTTC | CASSFGGSSQETQYF
TRBJ2-5 | TRBV5-1 | NA | NA | TGCGCCAGCAGTTTGGGAAGGGGGCAAGAGACCCAGTACTTC | CASSLGRGQETQYF
TRBJ2-5 | TRBV9 | NA | NA | TGTGCCAGCAGCCCGGGGACTGCCGAGACCCAGTACTTC | CASSPGTAETQYF
TRBJ1-1 | TRBV28 | TRBD1 | NA | TGTGCCAGCAGTCCCCATTACAGGGGCACTGAAGCTTTCTTT | CASSPHYRGTEAFF
TRBJ2-1 | TRBV9 | TRBD2 | NA | TGTGCCAGCAGCCCCCGACTCGCTAGCGGGGGGCACAATGAGCAGTTCTTC | CASSPRLASGGHNEQFF
TRBJ1-6 | TRBV30 | NA | NA | TGTGCCTGGAGTGTGGGGGCTGCTAATTCACCCCTCCACTTT | CAWSVGAANSPLHF
TRBJ2-3 | TRBV7-2 | NA | NA | TGTGCCAGCAGCTTAGCGCTGGGGACAGATACGCAGTATTTT | CASSLALGTDTQYF
TRBJ1-4 | TRBV5-1 | TRBD1 | once | TGCGCCAGCAGCATCCGACTCAGGGGGGATAATGAAAAACTGTTTTTT | CASSIRLRGDNEKLFF
TRBJ2-3 | TRBV5-4 | TRBD2 | NA | TGTGCCAGCAGCTACCGAGCGGGGATGGACACAGATACGCAGTATTTT | CASSYRAGMDTDTQYF
TRBJ1-1 | TRBV7-2 | NA | NA | TGTGCCAGCAGCAGAAGGACAGACACTGAAGCTTTCTTT | CASSRRTDTEAFF
TRBJ2-5 | TRBV5-4 | NA | NA | TGTGCCAGCAGCTTGTTACAGGGCGGGCAAGAGACCCAGTACTTC | CASSLLQGGQETQYF
TRBJ2-1 | TRBV7-2 | TRBD2 | NA | TGTGCCAGCAGCTTAGCGCAATCGACTAGCGGCCATGAGCAGTTCTTC | CASSLAQSTSGHEQFF
TRBJ1-2 | TRBV29-1 | TRBD1 | few | TGCAGCGTTGAAGTTCAGAAGGGACAGGGGTTCGGCTACACCTTC | CSVEVQKGQGFGYTF
TRBJ1-1 | TRBV27 | TRBD1 | NA | TGTGCCAGCACCCTGACAGGGAGAAGCACTGAAGCTTTCTTT | CASTLTGRSTEAFF
TRBJ1-3 | TRBV6-5 | NA | NA | TGTGCCAGCAGTTATCTCCAGGGGAACTTAAACACCATATATTTT | CASSYLQGNLNTIYF
TRBJ1-6 | TRBV2 | TRBD1 | NA | TGTGCCAGCAGGGGGACAGGTCTGTATAATTCACCCCTCCACTTT | CASRGTGLYNSPLHF
TRBJ1-4 | TRBV5-1 | NA | NA | TGCGCCAGCAGCTTGAATGGGAAACTGTTTTTT | CASSLNGKLFF